The clone carrying this TCR beta chain was observed a few times. From blood, roughly 220-550 ng of genomic DNA served as TRB template. V lost 6 bases and J 3 bases, leaving 11 bases between the germline ends. This CDR3 has 13 residues. Looked up from germline, CDR1 is MNHNY and CDR2 is SVGAGI (reference sequence). This record comes from a study of T and B cells in COVID-19 patients. TRB rearrangements were amplified by multiplex PCR with BIOMED2 TRB-A/B primers. Using its own MiXCR run on the multiplex PCR reads, TCRdb lists one record per CDR3 protein. The data contain around 6,000 distinct CDR3 sequences, around 25% of them singletons.

The clonotype was recovered from a human donor with active COVID-19. The donor label of this sample is uncertain. Sequencing input: blood. The chain links TRBV6-6 to TRBJ1-1, with no clear D. In DNA form, the CDR3 reads TGTGCCAGCAGAAGGTCCCCAGACACTGAAGCTTTCTTT. Its protein product is CASRRSPDTEAFF.